A selection of T cell receptor beta chains follows, all from one sample in a study of blood T cells in healthy people across ages. TCRdb redid the calling of the 5' RACE reads with MiXCR, one entry per CDR3 protein. The sample has 780,000 or so distinct CDR3 sequences, 45% to 70% seen once. What was sequenced was blood. The receptors were gathered from a man aged 40-49 years in good health. CDR3s include the opening cysteine and the closing phenylalanine or tryptophan. The order of the fields is V gene, J gene, clone size, D gene, CDR3 protein, CDR3 DNA. The D gene is left open where the match is weak. The size field is filled for only some rows; it gives once, few, many or a size class.

TRBV27,TRBJ1-2,once,NA,CASSPNPPDRPHYGYTF,TGTGCCAGCAGTCCTAACCCTCCCGACAGACCTCACTATGGCTACACCTTC
TRBV15,TRBJ2-5,few,TRBD1,CATSRGDQSETGRETQYF,TGTGCCACCAGCAGAGGGGATCAGTCCGAGACAGGGAGAGAGACCCAGTACTTC
TRBV5-4,TRBJ2-3,NA,TRBD2,CASSPGTSGVSSTDTQYF,TGTGCCAGCAGTCCCGGGACTAGCGGAGTCTCTAGCACAGATACGCAGTATTTT
TRBV12-3/TRBV12-4,TRBJ1-1,NA,NA,CASSFIPALGNTEAFF,TGTGCCAGCAGTTTCATCCCGGCCCTAGGGAACACTGAAGCTTTCTTT
TRBV5-1,TRBJ2-7,few,TRBD1,CASSLKDRGDYEQYF,TGCGCCAGCAGCTTGAAGGACAGGGGGGACTACGAGCAGTACTTC
TRBV20-1,TRBJ2-5,once,TRBD2,CSARVLAGDPQETQYF,TGCAGTGCTAGAGTGCTAGCGGGGGATCCCCAAGAGACCCAGTACTTC
TRBV7-2,TRBJ2-6,NA,NA,CASSFVKWDSGANVLTF,TGTGCCAGCAGCTTCGTCAAGTGGGACTCTGGGGCCAACGTCCTGACTTTC
TRBV9,TRBJ2-1,NA,NA,CASSYGPTVGEQFF,TGTGCCAGCAGCTACGGGCCGACGGTTGGTGAGCAGTTCTTC
TRBV12-3/TRBV12-4,TRBJ1-5,NA,NA,CASSLGDNNQPQHF,TGTGCCAGCAGTCTCGGGGACAACAATCAGCCCCAGCATTTT
TRBV7-9,TRBJ2-2,few,NA,CASSQGALNTGELFF,TGTGCCAGCAGCCAAGGTGCTCTGAACACCGGGGAGCTGTTTTTT
TRBV27,TRBJ1-1,many,NA,CASSVGGGDEAFF,TGTGCCAGCAGTGTAGGAGGGGGGGACGAAGCTTTCTTT
TRBV7-6,TRBJ2-2,NA,TRBD1,CASSLGRGPEELFF,TGTGCCAGCAGCTTAGGCAGGGGGCCCGAGGAGCTGTTTTTT
TRBV12-3/TRBV12-4,TRBJ2-1,NA,NA,CASSPRGTFYSEQFF,TGTGCCAGCAGTCCCCGGGGGACATTTTACAGTGAGCAGTTCTTC
TRBV7-2,TRBJ2-7,once,NA,CASSLQAGLDEQYF,TGTGCCAGCAGCTTACAGGCAGGGTTGGACGAGCAGTACTTC
TRBV6-6,TRBJ2-1,NA,NA,CASRDGPEPNEQFF,TGTGCCAGCAGGGACGGGCCTGAACCGAATGAGCAGTTCTTC
TRBV5-1,TRBJ2-1,few,NA,CASSFGAPGNEQFF,TGCGCCAGCAGCTTTGGGGCCCCTGGCAATGAGCAGTTCTTC
TRBV9,TRBJ2-3,NA,NA,CASSVIIWGTRDTQYF,TGTGCCAGCAGCGTAATCATCTGGGGGACCCGAGATACGCAGTATTTT
TRBV4-3,TRBJ2-1,NA,NA,CASSQDLFSRMVGYEQFF,TGCGCCAGCAGCCAAGATCTCTTCTCCAGGATGGTTGGGTATGAGCAGTTCTTC
TRBV12-3/TRBV12-4,TRBJ2-7,once,TRBD2,CASSSTSAKFWCEQYF,TGTGCCAGCAGTTCCACTAGCGCCAAGTTCTGGTGCGAGCAGTACTTC
TRBV12-3/TRBV12-4,TRBJ1-2,few,TRBD1,CASSLTGSGYTF,TGTGCCAGCAGCCTGACAGGGTCTGGCTACACCTTC
TRBV24-1,TRBJ2-2,NA,NA,CATSDFQAAGNTGELFF,TGTGCCACCAGTGACTTCCAAGCGGCGGGGAACACCGGGGAGCTGTTTTTT
TRBV15,TRBJ2-7,NA,NA,CATSRDRPSTSYEQYF,TGTGCCACCAGCAGAGATCGTCCGTCGACCTCCTACGAGCAGTACTTC
TRBV7-8,TRBJ2-7,NA,NA,CASTKGLAYEQYF,TGTGCCAGCACCAAGGGACTGGCCTACGAGCAGTACTTC